These 18 T cell receptor beta chains originate from one sample sequenced in a study of CXCR3-negative and CXCR3-positive naive CD8 T cells. Through 5' RACE with UMI labels, the TRB cDNA libraries were prepared. TCRdb re-called the 5' RACE reads; one entry per CDR3 protein, DNA not given. The sample table includes around 57,000 distinct CDR3 sequences. What was sequenced was memory CD8+ T cells from blood. The receptors shown here come from a human donor in good health. Some clones in this sample may be carry-over from other donors' samples.

This chain joins TRBV12-3 or TRBV12-4 and TRBJ1-5; with no DNA, the TCRdb D assignment of TRBD1 cannot be verified. This CDR3 is 12 amino acids long. CDR3 in amino acids: CASSQGDQPQHF.

The rearrangement links TRBV25-1 to TRBJ2-1; TCRdb designates TRBD2, a call that cannot be tested without DNA. Germline CDR1 reads MGHDK; CDR2 reads SYGVNS. The CDR3 loop spans 14 amino acids. CDR3: CAGSEAGWSVEQFF.

This chain uses TRBV14 with TRBJ2-7; TCRdb proposes TRBD1, but this gene call is untestable without DNA. Germline CDR1 and CDR2: SGHDN and FVKESK. This CDR3 is built from 17 residues. CDR3 region: CASSLTKNRDRVYEQYF.

The chain recombines TRBV7-6 with TRBJ1-4. Germline V gene sequence: CDR1 SGHVS, CDR2 FNYEAQ. The CDR3 totals 14 residues. The CDR3 reads CASSGQSTNEKLFF.

The chain combines TRBV5-1 with TRBJ1-1. This CDR3 has 14 amino acids. Germline V lookup: CDR1 SGHRS, CDR2 YFSETQ. The CDR3 loop is CASSLALGSTEAFF. The entire variable domain, with the rest obtained from reference TRBV5-1 and TRBJ1-1, is as follows: KAGVTQTPRYLIKTRGQQVTLSCSPISGHRSVSWYQQTPGQGLQFLFEYFSETQRNKGNFPGRFSGRQFSNSRSEMNVSTLELGDSALYLCASSLALGSTEAFFGQGTRLTVV.

The J gene is TRBJ2-7, the V gene TRBV29-1. This CDR3 is built from 12 residues. Germline values: CDR1 SQVTM, CDR2 ANQGSEA. CDR3 loop: CSVEAASYEQYF.

The chain recombines TRBV28 with TRBJ1-1. The CDR3 is 13 amino acids. Germline CDR1 reads MDHEN; CDR2 reads SYDVKM. The CDR3: CASTWAGNTEAFF. Supplemented by reference TRBV28 and TRBJ1-1, the full variable domain reads DVKVTQSSRYLVKRTGEKVFLECVQDMDHENMFWYRQDPGLGLRLIYFSYDVKMKEKGDIPEGYSVSREKKERFSLILESASTNQTSMYLCASTWAGNTEAFFGQGTRLTVV.

The CDR3 here is CASSDFGTDTQYF. The J gene is TRBJ2-3, the V gene TRBV25-1. From germline, CDR1 is MGHDK and CDR2 SYGVNS. The CDR3 spans 13 residues.

CDR3 amino acids: CASSPRLAGVETNEQFF. The chain carries TRBV11-3 and TRBJ2-1; TCRdb indicates TRBD2, and absent DNA this call remains unverified. CDR3 length equals 17 residues. Germline CDR1 reads SGHNT; CDR2 reads YENEEA.

CDR3 in amino acids: CASSTRTGGLRTEAFF. The J gene is TRBJ1-1, the V gene TRBV13; TCRdb's D gene call, TRBD1, goes unchecked for lack of DNA. The CDR3 has 16 amino acids. Germline V gene data show CDR1 as PRHDT and CDR2 as FYEKMQ (reference sequence). Variable domain in full (rest from reference TRBV13 and TRBJ1-1): AAGVIQSPRHLIKEKRETATLKCYPIPRHDTVYWYQQGPGQDPQFLISFYEKMQSDKGSIPDRFSAQQFSDYHSELNMSSLELGDSALYFCASSTRTGGLRTEAFFGQGTRLTVV.

CDR3 region: CASSLRTSVDTDTQYF. The chain carries TRBV28 and TRBJ2-3; TCRdb gives TRBD2 as the D gene, but with no DNA this cannot be confirmed. Per germline, CDR1 MDHEN and CDR2 SYDVKM. This CDR3 comprises 16 residues.

This CDR3 is CSVAGPVIGELFF. This sequence joins TRBV29-1 and TRBJ2-2. The CDR3 is made up of 13 amino acids. CDR1 is SQVTM and CDR2 is ANQGSEA in the germline V gene.

The chain employs TRBV29-1 and TRBJ2-2. This CDR3 is 11 amino acids long. Germline assignment: CDR1 SQVTM and CDR2 ANQGSEA. The CDR3 reads CSAYNTGELFF.

This chain connects TRBV29-1 to TRBJ2-3; TCRdb selects TRBD1, and the lack of DNA leaves this call unchecked. CDR1 is SQVTM, CDR2 ANQGSEA, per germline. This CDR3 is 12 amino acids long. The chain's CDR3 is CSERTGADTQYF.

The chain carries TRBV28 and TRBJ2-7; the D call from TCRdb, TRBD1, cannot be confirmed without DNA. Germline V gives CDR1 MDHEN, CDR2 SYDVKM. The CDR3 is 13 residues long. This CDR3 reads CASSREGSYEQYF. Full variable domain (rest looked up from reference TRBV28 and TRBJ2-7): DVKVTQSSRYLVKRTGEKVFLECVQDMDHENMFWYRQDPGLGLRLIYFSYDVKMKEKGDIPEGYSVSREKKERFSLILESASTNQTSMYLCASSREGSYEQYFGPGTRLTVT.

The rearrangement uses TRBV29-1 and TRBJ2-1; TCRdb's D call, TRBD1, is unchecked because there is no DNA. This CDR3 is 14 amino acids long. Germline assignment: CDR1 SQVTM and CDR2 ANQGSEA. CDR3 region: CSVGGREILTEQFF.

The CDR3 reads CASTSASGGWNEQFF. The V and J genes are TRBV11-3 and TRBJ2-1; checking the TCRdb D call of TRBD2 is not possible without DNA. CDR3 length: 15 amino acids. Germline values: CDR1 SGHNT, CDR2 YENEEA.

The V gene is TRBV20-1, the J gene TRBJ2-3; TCRdb's D gene call, TRBD2, goes unchecked for lack of DNA. The CDR3 spans 18 residues. CDR1 is DFQATT and CDR2 is SNEGSKA in the germline V gene (reference sequence). CDR3: CSARDLTGTSGITDTQYF.